Described below is a single T cell receptor (beta chain) sequence and its context. This CDR3 spans 18 amino acids. V was trimmed by 3 bases and J by 2 bases, leaving 19 bases between them. The data belong to a study of cytomegalovirus exposure and HLA in healthy donors. Repertoires were generated with immunoSEQ multiplex PCR, while TCRdb's copy carries only in-frame clones and drops some. The data show roughly 120,000 clones, with about 87% seen just once and about 1.8% held by the top ten. The chain carries TRBV23-1 and TRBJ2-2, with D perhaps TRBD1 (6 bases). TRBV23-1 is labeled an ORF, and its function is uncertain. The clonotype comes from a man younger than 30 in good health and CMV-seronegative. The sequencing input was PBMCs. The CDR3 region is CASSHLPTGRKNTGELFF. CDR3 nucleotides: TGCGCCAGCAGTCACCTACCGACAGGACGAAAAAACACCGGGGAGCTGTTTTTT.